The TCR beta chain under discussion was sequenced for a study of blood T cell repertoires in COVID-19. Study at large: Sample material is recorded as cDNA or gDNA derived from T cells, B-cell-depleted T cells, or PBMCs.

Per the authors' pipeline: For nucleated cells, counts were estimated from reference gene primer amplification. Sequencing was performed with immunoSEQ multiplex PCR; in TCRdb, only in-frame clones are kept and a portion is missing. For V, J and clone size, that table is used; D and trimming come from the DNA. The repertoire holds fewer than 200,000 clones, around 87% seen once, with less than 3% in the top ten. Germline V gene lookup returns CDR1 MDHEN and CDR2 SYDVKM. J lost 6 bases, V lost 5 bases, and 5 bases had no gene match. The CDR3 runs 15 residues. The sequenced sample consisted of peripheral blood. This TCR derives from a man aged 40-55 years with active or convalescent COVID-19. The chain combines TRBV28 with TRBJ2-1; 12 bases are shared with TRBD2. This chain's CDR3 is CASSGTLAGGNEQFF. The CDR3 DNA is TGTGCCAGCAGTGGCACACTAGCGGGGGGCAATGAGCAGTTCTTC.